These T cell receptor beta chains were read from a single sample in a study of T cells after posttransplantation cyclophosphamide. The protocol was immunoSEQ multiplex PCR, while the TCRdb copy is restricted to in-frame clones and leaves out a portion. Altogether 15,000 to 20,000 clones are present, roughly 87% being singletons, with the ten largest covering approximately 7.4%. This material consisted of PBMCs, taken after allogeneic stem cell transplant with posttransplant cyclophosphamide. These receptor sequences come from a female patient between 40 and 50 years old who received an allogeneic stem cell transplant from a related donor, was CMV-positive, and had no GVHD. A share of the T cells may be of graft donor origin. CDR3s include the opening cysteine and the closing phenylalanine or tryptophan. D genes are given only for firm matches. Some rows have no size entry. The others give once, few or many, or a class for an expanded clone.

V: TRBV2; size: few; J: TRBJ1-1; D: -; DNA: TGTGCCAGCAGTGGACAGCCGAACACTGAAGCTTTCTTT; CDR3: CASSGQPNTEAFF
V: TRBV5-1; size: -; J: TRBJ2-5; D: TRBD2; DNA: TGCGCCAGCAGCTTGGTAACTAGCGGGAGGCAAGAGACCCAGTACTTC; CDR3: CASSLVTSGRQETQYF
V: TRBV29-1; size: -; J: TRBJ1-1; D: -; DNA: TGCAGCGTGGGGGACGGCCCGGGGGTCACTGAAGCTTTCTTT; CDR3: CSVGDGPGVTEAFF
V: TRBV4-3; size: -; J: TRBJ1-2; D: -; DNA: TGCGCCAGCAGCCCGAGGTCGGCGACAGCCAACTATGGCTACACCTTC; CDR3: CASSPRSATANYGYTF
V: TRBV5-1; size: -; J: TRBJ2-1; D: -; DNA: TGCGCCAGCAGCCTACGGGACTCTAAAAATGAGCAGTTCTTC; CDR3: CASSLRDSKNEQFF
V: TRBV18; size: once; J: TRBJ2-5; D: -; DNA: TGTGCCAGCTCACCACCGGGGGGGCACGGAGAGACCCAGTACTTC; CDR3: CASSPPGGHGETQYF
V: TRBV30; size: -; J: TRBJ2-7; D: -; DNA: TGTGCCTGGAGCTCGACCGGACAGCACTTC; CDR3: CAWSSTGQHF
V: TRBV11-3; size: -; J: TRBJ2-7; D: TRBD2; DNA: TGTGCCAGCAGCTCGGGGGGACTAGCGGGGACCTACGAGCAGTACTTC; CDR3: CASSSGGLAGTYEQYF
V: TRBV2; size: -; J: TRBJ2-7; D: -; DNA: TGTGCCAGCAGTGAAGAGGAGGGGATTGGGCAGTACTTC; CDR3: CASSEEEGIGQYF
V: TRBV6-1; size: once; J: TRBJ2-1; D: -; DNA: TGTGCCAGCAGTGAAGCGCCCCCAGGGGCGAGCTCCTACAATGAGCAGTTCTTC; CDR3: CASSEAPPGASSYNEQFF
V: TRBV6-5; size: few; J: TRBJ2-7; D: -; DNA: TGTGCCAGCGGACGAGGGGAGCAGTACTTC; CDR3: CASGRGEQYF
V: TRBV7-8; size: -; J: TRBJ2-1; D: -; DNA: TGTGCCAGCAGCTCAACAGGGTCTTACTCCTACAATGAGCAGTTCTTC; CDR3: CASSSTGSYSYNEQFF
V: TRBV7-9; size: -; J: TRBJ2-1; D: TRBD2; DNA: TGTGCCAGCAGCCGGGCGGCTAGCGGGGTCAATGAGCAGTTCTTC; CDR3: CASSRAASGVNEQFF
V: TRBV28; size: -; J: TRBJ2-2; D: TRBD2; DNA: TGTGCCAGCAGTTTCCTCGGGAGGGTAAAGACCGGGGAGCTGTTTTTT; CDR3: CASSFLGRVKTGELFF
V: TRBV7-2; size: -; J: TRBJ1-3; D: -; DNA: TGTGCCAGCAGCTTAGACCGGGATTCCTCTGGAAACACCATATATTTT; CDR3: CASSLDRDSSGNTIYF
V: TRBV10-3; size: -; J: TRBJ2-7; D: TRBD2; DNA: TGTGCCATCAGTCTTAGCGGGAGGAGCTCCTACGAGCAGTACTTC; CDR3: CAISLSGRSSYEQYF
V: TRBV18; size: once; J: TRBJ2-3; D: -; DNA: TGTGCCAGCTCACCAGCACGATTACATAGCACAGATACGCAGTATTTT; CDR3: CASSPARLHSTDTQYF
V: TRBV2; size: -; J: TRBJ2-5; D: -; DNA: TGTGCCAGCAGCTCAGAGACCCAGTACTTC; CDR3: CASSSETQYF
V: TRBV27; size: -; J: TRBJ2-7; D: -; DNA: TGTGCCAGCAGTTCCCCGGGGGGCGGCCACGAGCAGTACTTC; CDR3: CASSSPGGGHEQYF
V: TRBV4-2; size: -; J: TRBJ1-1; D: -; DNA: TGTGCCAGCAGCCAACCCACTCTCCCGAACACTGAAGCTTTCTTT; CDR3: CASSQPTLPNTEAFF
V: TRBV6-5; size: -; J: TRBJ1-2; D: TRBD1; DNA: TGTGCCAGCAGTGGGGGACAGGGTAACTATGGCTACACCTTC; CDR3: CASSGGQGNYGYTF
V: TRBV19; size: -; J: TRBJ2-3; D: TRBD1; DNA: TGTGCCAGTAGTTCGGGACAGGGGGCTTATACGCAGTATTTT; CDR3: CASSSGQGAYTQYF
V: TRBV30; size: -; J: TRBJ2-1; D: -; DNA: TGTGCCTGGAGTGGTAACAATGAGCAGTTCTTC; CDR3: CAWSGNNEQFF
V: TRBV19; size: -; J: TRBJ2-7; D: -; DNA: TGTGCCAGTAGTACGTTGGACAGCGACGAGCAGTACTTC; CDR3: CASSTLDSDEQYF
V: TRBV6-1; size: -; J: TRBJ1-1; D: TRBD1; DNA: TGTGCCAGCAGTGTTCTGGGAAGGGGGCTGAACACTGAAGCTTTCTTT; CDR3: CASSVLGRGLNTEAFF
V: TRBV6-6; size: -; J: TRBJ2-7; D: -; DNA: TGTGCCAGCAGTTACTCAAACACAGGGTGGGAGCAGTACTTC; CDR3: CASSYSNTGWEQYF
V: TRBV7-2; size: -; J: TRBJ2-2; D: TRBD2; DNA: TGTGCCAGCAGGGAGACTAGCGCTGCGAACACCGGGGAGCTGTTTTTT; CDR3: CASRETSAANTGELFF
V: TRBV6-5; size: -; J: TRBJ2-7; D: TRBD2; DNA: TGTGCCAGCAGCCTAGCGGGAGTTGTCTACGAGCAGTACTTC; CDR3: CASSLAGVVYEQYF